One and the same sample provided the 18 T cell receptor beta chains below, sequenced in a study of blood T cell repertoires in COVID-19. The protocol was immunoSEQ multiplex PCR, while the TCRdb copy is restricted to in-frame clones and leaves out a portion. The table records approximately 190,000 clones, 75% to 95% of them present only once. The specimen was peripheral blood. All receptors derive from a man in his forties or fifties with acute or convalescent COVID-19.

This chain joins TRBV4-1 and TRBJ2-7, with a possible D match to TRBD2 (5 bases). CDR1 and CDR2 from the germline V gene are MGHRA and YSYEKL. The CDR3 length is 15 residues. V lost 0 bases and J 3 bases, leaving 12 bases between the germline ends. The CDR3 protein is CASSQDRRNDYEQYF. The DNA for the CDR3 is TGCGCCAGCAGCCAAGATAGGAGGAACGACTACGAGCAGTACTTC.

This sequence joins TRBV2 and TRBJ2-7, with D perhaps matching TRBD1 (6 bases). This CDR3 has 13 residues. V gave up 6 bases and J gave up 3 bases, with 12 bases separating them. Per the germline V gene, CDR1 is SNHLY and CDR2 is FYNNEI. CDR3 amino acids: CASRVQGDYEQYV. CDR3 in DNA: TGTGCCAGCAGGGTACAGGGTGACTACGAGCAGTACGTC.

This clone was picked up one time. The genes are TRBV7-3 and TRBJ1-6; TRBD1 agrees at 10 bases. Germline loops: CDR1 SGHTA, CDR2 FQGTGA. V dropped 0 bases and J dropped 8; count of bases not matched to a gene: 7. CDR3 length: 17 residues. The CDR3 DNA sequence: TGTGCCAGCAGCTTAACGGGACAGGGGTCAAGCCATTCACCCCTCCACTTT. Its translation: CASSLTGQGSSHSPLHF. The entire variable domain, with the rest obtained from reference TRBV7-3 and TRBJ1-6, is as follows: GAGVSQTPSNKVTEKGKYVELRCDPISGHTALYWYRQSLGQGPEFLIYFQGTGAADDSGLPNDRFFAVRPEGSVSTLKIQRTERGDSAVYLCASSLTGQGSSHSPLHFGNGTRLTVT.

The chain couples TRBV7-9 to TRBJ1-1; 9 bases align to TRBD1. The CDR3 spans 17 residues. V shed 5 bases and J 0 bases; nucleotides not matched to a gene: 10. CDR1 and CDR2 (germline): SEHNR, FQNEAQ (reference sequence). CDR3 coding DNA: TGTGCCAGCAGCCTACCTCCGGGACAGGGAATGAACACTGAAGCTTTCTTT. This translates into CASSLPPGQGMNTEAFF.

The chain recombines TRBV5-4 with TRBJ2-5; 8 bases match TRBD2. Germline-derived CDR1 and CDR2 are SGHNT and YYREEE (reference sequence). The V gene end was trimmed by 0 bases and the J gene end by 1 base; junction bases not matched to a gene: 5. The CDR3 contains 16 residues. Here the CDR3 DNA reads TGTGCCAGCAGCTTGGCAGCGGGGGCCACCCAAGAGACCCAGTACTTC. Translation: CASSLAAGATQETQYF.

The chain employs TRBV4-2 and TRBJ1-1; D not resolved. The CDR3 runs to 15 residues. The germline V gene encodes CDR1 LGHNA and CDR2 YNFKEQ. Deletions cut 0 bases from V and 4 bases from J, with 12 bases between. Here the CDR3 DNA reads TGTGCCAGCAGCCAAGAGTGGGCAGCTACCACTGAAGCTTTCTTT. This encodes CASSQEWAATTEAFF.

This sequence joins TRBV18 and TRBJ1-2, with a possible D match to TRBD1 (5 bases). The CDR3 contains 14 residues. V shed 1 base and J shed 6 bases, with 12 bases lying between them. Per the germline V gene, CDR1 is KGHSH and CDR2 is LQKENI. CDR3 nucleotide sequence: TGTGCCAGCTCACCACTAATTCAGGGCGATGGCTACACCTTC. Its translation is CASSPLIQGDGYTF.

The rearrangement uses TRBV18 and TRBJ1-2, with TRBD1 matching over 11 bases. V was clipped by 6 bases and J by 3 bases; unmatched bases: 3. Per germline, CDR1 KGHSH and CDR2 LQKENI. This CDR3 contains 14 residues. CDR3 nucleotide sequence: TGTGCCAGCTCCCGGACAGGGGGCGACTATGGCTACACCTTC. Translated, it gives CASSRTGGDYGYTF.

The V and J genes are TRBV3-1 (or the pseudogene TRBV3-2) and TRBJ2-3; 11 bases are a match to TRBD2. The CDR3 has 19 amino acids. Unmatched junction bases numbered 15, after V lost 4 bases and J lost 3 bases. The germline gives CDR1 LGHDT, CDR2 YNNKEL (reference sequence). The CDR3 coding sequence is TGTGCCAGCAGCCCGGGACCTTTAGCGGGAGGGCCCTCAACAGATACGCAGTATTTT. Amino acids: CASSPGPLAGGPSTDTQYF.

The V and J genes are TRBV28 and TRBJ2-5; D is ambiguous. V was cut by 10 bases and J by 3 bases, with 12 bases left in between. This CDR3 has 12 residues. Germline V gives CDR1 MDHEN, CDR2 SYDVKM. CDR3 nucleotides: TGTGCCACCCTGGGTCGGGAAGAGACCCAGTACTTC. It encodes CATLGREETQYF.

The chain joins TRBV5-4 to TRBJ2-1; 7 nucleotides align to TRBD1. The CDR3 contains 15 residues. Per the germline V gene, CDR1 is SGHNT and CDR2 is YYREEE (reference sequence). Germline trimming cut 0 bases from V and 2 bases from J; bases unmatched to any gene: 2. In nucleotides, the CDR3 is TGTGCCAGCAGCTTGGTGGGACAGCCCTACAATGAGCAGTTCTTC. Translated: CASSLVGQPYNEQFF.

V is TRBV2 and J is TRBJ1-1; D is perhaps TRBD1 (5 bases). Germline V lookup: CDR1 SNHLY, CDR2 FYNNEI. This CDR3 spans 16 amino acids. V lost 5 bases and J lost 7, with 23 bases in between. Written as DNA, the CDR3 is TGTGCCAGCAGTAAATTATCAGGGATAGGGAGGGGTGAAGCTTTCTTT. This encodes CASSKLSGIGRGEAFF.

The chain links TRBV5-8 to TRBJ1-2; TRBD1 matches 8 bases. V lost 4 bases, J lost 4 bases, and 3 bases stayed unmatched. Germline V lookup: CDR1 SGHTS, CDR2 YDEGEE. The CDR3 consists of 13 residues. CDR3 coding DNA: TGTGCCAGCAGCCCGGACAGGGCCTATGGCTACACCTTC. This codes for CASSPDRAYGYTF.

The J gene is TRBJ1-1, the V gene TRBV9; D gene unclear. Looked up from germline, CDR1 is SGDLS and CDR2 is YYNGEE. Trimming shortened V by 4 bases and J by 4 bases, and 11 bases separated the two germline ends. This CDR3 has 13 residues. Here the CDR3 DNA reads TGTGCCAGCAGCTCCATATTGGCCACTGAAGCTTTCTTT. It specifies CASSSILATEAFF.

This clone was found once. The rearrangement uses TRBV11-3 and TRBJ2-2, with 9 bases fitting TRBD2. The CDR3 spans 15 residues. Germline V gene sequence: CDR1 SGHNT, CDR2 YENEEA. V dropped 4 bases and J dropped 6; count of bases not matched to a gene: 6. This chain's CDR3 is CASSSPSGVPGELFF. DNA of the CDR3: TGTGCCAGCAGCTCCCCTAGCGGGGTCCCCGGGGAGCTGTTTTTT.

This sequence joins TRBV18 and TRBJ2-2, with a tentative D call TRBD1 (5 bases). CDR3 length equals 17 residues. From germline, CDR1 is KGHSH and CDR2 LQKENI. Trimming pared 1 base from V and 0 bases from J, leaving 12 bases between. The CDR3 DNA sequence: TGTGCCAGCTCACCACTCCAGGGCGTAGCGAACACCGGGGAGCTGTTTTTT. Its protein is CASSPLQGVANTGELFF.

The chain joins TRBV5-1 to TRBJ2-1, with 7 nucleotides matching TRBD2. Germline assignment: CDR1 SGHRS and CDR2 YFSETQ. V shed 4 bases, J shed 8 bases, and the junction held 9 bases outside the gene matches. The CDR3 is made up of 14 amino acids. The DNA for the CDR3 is TGCGCCAGCAGCAGACGGACTAGTGGTGATGAGCAGTTCTTC. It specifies CASSRRTSGDEQFF.

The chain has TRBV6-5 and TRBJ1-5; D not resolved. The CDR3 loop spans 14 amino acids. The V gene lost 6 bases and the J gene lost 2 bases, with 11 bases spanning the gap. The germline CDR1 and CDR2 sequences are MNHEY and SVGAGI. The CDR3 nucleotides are TGTGCCAGCAGGAGGACTCTAGGCAATCAGCCCCAGCATTTT. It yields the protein CASRRTLGNQPQHF.